The next 15 T cell receptor beta chains were all read from a single sample in a study of cytomegalovirus exposure and HLA in healthy donors. Both 60 Vbeta primers and 13 Jbeta primers went into the PCR. Clones were sequenced by immunoSEQ multiplex PCR, and TCRdb holds only the in-frame ones, with some missing. The sample gives 150,000 to 200,000 clones, 65% to 70% of which show up once; 4% to 5.5% is in the top ten. Source material: PBMCs. Source of these receptors: a young woman in good health and CMV-seropositive.

The chain couples TRBV5-1 to TRBJ1-4, with TRBD1 as a possible D gene (5 bases). The CDR3 extends over 15 amino acids. V gave up 1 base and J gave up 8 bases, with 15 bases separating them. CDR1 and CDR2 (germline): SGHRS, YFSETQ. For the CDR3, the DNA is TGCGCCAGCAGCTTGCATGGGGCCGTTCGAGAAAAACTGTTTTTT. Translating gives CASSLHGAVREKLFF.

The rearrangement links TRBV7-9 to TRBJ2-1; TRBD1 might be the D (5 bases). The CDR3 is 15 residues long. The V end lost 7 bases, the J end lost 8 bases, and 21 bases lay between the germline ends. Germline V gene data show CDR1 as SEHNR and CDR2 as FQNEAQ (reference sequence). This CDR3 reads CASTQLMSWGHEQFF. CDR3 bases: TGTGCCAGCACGCAACTAATGTCCTGGGGCCATGAGCAGTTCTTC.

In its sample, this clone was seen a few times. At one of its ends the junction is not consistent with the germline gene, which may arise from a read error. The V gene is TRBV18, the J gene TRBJ1-1; D is uncertain. The CDR3 spans 14 residues. Germline loops: CDR1 KGHSH, CDR2 LQKENI. Here the CDR3 DNA reads TGTGCCAGCGCACCTCCCCCAGTTTACACTGAAGCTTTCTTT. Its translation: CASAPPPVYTEAFF.

This sequence joins TRBV4-3 and TRBJ1-1; tentative D call: TRBD1 (5 bases). This CDR3 is 16 amino acids long. CDR1 LGHNA and CDR2 YSLEER come from the germline V gene. Trimming cost V 0 bases and J 0 bases, with 11 bases left between them. Here the CDR3 DNA reads TGCGCCAGCAGCCAAGATAGGGGCGGTGTGAACACTGAAGCTTTCTTT. It encodes CASSQDRGGVNTEAFF.

This chain uses TRBV4-1 with TRBJ1-1; 8 bases agree with TRBD1. Looked up from germline, CDR1 is MGHRA and CDR2 is YSYEKL. This CDR3 has 17 amino acids. V gave up 0 bases and J gave up 0 bases; unmatched junction bases: 6. DNA of the CDR3: TGCGCCAGCAGCCAAGATCAGGGGGCAGTCATGAACACTGAAGCTTTCTTT. It specifies CASSQDQGAVMNTEAFF.

The chain joins TRBV5-1 to TRBJ2-7; 10 positions match TRBD1. Germline trimming cut 1 base from V and 7 bases from J; bases unmatched to any gene: 8. The CDR3 is 15 amino acids. Germline-derived CDR1 and CDR2 are SGHRS and YFSETQ. CDR3 in amino acids: CASSLRDRGLREQYF. The DNA of the CDR3 is TGCGCCAGCAGCTTGAGGGACAGGGGCCTACGAGAGCAGTACTTC.

The chain links TRBV30 to TRBJ2-5, with 9 nucleotides matching TRBD1. The J call could be wrong; TRBJ2-7 is a better fit for the DNA end. This CDR3 has 14 residues. CDR1 and CDR2 from the germline V gene are GTSNPN and SVGIG (reference sequence). CDR3 bases: TGTGCCTGGGGCCGGGACAGGGAAATGAGCGAGCAGTACTTC. It translates to CAWGRDREMSEQYF.

On this clone: One end of the junction varies from germline; a read error may be responsible. The chain carries TRBV18 and TRBJ2-5; TRBD1 matches at 8 bases. The CDR3 sequence is 14 residues long. Germline CDR1 and CDR2: KGHSH and LQKENI. The CDR3 nucleotides read TGTGCCAGCTCCCCACCAGGGGGCGGGGAGACCCAGTACTTC. This sequence encodes CASSPPGGGETQYF.

This clone was picked up a small number of times. The V call is TRBV28, the J call TRBJ1-1, with TRBD1 matching over 8 bases. CDR3 length equals 14 residues. In germline, CDR1 is MDHEN, CDR2 SYDVKM. The ends lost 4 bases at V and 2 bases at J; junction bases unmatched: 3. The CDR3 sequence: CASSYRGGNTEAFF. For the CDR3, the DNA is TGTGCCAGCAGTTACAGGGGGGGAAACACTGAAGCTTTCTTT.

Only a few counts were recorded for this clone. V gene TRBV7-3 combines with J gene TRBJ2-7; TRBD2 matches at 8 bases. V lost 3 bases to trimming and J lost 2 bases; unmatched junction nucleotides: 3. The CDR3 consists of 14 residues. Germline lookup yields CDR1 SGHTA and CDR2 FQGTGA. CDR3 sequence: CASSFTSGAYEQYF. The CDR3 nucleotides read TGTGCCAGCAGCTTCACTAGCGGCGCCTACGAGCAGTACTTC.

V is TRBV4-1 and J is TRBJ1-2; D gene unclear. V shed 1 base and J shed 3 bases, with 9 bases lying between them. Germline V CDR1 and CDR2: MGHRA, YSYEKL. The CDR3 runs to 14 residues. CDR3 amino acids: CASSQATAYYGYTF. CDR3 DNA sequence: TGCGCCAGCAGCCAAGCGACTGCATACTATGGCTACACCTTC.

A few counts support this clone. This chain uses TRBV30 with TRBJ1-5, with TRBD1 matching over 9 bases. Germline V gives CDR1 GTSNPN, CDR2 SVGIG (reference sequence). Trimming took 2 bases from V and 4 from J; bases not matched to a gene: 6. The length of the CDR3 is 15 residues. CDR3 nucleotide sequence: TGTGCCTGGAGTTTGGGACAGGGCCTTAATCAGCCCCAGCATTTT. Encoded protein: CAWSLGQGLNQPQHF.

This clone was detected once. The rearrangement links TRBV23-1 to TRBJ2-3, with 8 bases aligning to TRBD1. TRBV23-1 is labeled an ORF, and its function is uncertain. The CDR3 is 15 amino acids. Germline trimming cut 2 bases from V and 0 bases from J; bases unmatched to any gene: 1. The CDR3 loop reads CASSQPGGSTDTQYF. The CDR3 DNA reads TGCGCCAGCAGTCAACCAGGGGGCAGCACAGATACGCAGTATTTT.

The chain uses TRBV29-1 and TRBJ1-2; D is unclear. From germline, CDR1 is SQVTM and CDR2 ANQGSEA. The V end was cut by 1 base, the J end by 8 bases, with 8 bases between. CDR3 length equals 11 residues. This CDR3 is CSVEGARGYTF. The CDR3 DNA sequence: TGCAGCGTTGAAGGGGCCAGAGGCTACACCTTC.

The rearrangement links TRBV29-1 to TRBJ2-7; 11 bases are a match to TRBD2. After removal of 5 bases from V and 6 bases from J, the junction contained 3 bases not matched to a gene. Germline CDR1 reads SQVTM; CDR2 reads ANQGSEA. This CDR3 is built from 12 residues. Here the CDR3 DNA reads TGCAGCGTTCAGCTAGCGGGAGGCGAGCAGTACTTC. It yields the protein CSVQLAGGEQYF.